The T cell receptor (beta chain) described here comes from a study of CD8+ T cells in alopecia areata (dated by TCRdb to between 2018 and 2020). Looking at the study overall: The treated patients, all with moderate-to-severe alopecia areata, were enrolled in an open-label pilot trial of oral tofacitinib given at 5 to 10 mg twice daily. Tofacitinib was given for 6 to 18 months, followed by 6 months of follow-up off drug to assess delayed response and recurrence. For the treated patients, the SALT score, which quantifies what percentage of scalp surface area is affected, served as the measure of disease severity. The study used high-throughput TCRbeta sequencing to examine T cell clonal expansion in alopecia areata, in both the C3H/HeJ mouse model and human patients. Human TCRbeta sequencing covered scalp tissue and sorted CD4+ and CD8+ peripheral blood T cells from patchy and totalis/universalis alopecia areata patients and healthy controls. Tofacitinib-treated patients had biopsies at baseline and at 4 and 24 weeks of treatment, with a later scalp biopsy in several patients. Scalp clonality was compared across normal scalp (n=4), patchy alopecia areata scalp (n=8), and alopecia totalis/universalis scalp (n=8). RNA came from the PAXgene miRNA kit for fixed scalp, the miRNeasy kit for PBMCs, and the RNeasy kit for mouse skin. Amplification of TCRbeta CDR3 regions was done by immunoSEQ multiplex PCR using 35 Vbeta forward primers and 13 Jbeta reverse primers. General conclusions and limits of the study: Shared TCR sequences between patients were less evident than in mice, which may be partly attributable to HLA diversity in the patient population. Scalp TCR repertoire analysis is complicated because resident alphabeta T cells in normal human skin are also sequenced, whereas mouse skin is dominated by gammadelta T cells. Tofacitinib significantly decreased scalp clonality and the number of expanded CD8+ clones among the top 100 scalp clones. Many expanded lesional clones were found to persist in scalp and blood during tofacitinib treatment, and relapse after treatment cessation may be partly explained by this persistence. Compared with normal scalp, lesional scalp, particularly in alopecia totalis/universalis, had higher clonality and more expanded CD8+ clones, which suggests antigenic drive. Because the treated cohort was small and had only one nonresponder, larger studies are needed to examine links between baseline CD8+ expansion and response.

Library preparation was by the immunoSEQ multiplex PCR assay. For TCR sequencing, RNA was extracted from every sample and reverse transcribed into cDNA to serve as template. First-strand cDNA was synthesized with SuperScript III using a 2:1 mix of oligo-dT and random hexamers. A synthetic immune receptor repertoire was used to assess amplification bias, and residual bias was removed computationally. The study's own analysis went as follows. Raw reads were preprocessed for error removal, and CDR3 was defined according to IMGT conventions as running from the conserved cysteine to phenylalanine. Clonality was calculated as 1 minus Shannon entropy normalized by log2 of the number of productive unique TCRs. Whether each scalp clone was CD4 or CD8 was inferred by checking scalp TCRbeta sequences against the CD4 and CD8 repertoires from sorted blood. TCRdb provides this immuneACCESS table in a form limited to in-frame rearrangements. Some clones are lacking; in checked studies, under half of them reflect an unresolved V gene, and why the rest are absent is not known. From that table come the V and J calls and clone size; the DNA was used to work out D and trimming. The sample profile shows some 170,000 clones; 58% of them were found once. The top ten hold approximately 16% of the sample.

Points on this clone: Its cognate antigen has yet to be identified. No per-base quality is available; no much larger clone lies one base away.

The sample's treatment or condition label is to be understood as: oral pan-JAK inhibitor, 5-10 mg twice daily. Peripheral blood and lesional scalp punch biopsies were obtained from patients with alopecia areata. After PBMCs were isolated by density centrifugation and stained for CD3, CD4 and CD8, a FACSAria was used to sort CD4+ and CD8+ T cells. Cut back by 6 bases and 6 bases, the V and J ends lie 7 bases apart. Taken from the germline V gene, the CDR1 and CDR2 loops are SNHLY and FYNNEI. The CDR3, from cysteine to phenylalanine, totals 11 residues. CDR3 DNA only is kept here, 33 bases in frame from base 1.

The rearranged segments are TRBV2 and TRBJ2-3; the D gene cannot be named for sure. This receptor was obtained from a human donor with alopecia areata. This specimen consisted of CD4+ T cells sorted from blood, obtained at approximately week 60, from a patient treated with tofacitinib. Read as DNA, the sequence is TGTGCCAGCAGCGCAAGGGATACGCAGTATTTT. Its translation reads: CASSARDTQYF.